This is a list of T cell receptor beta chains from one sample in a study of neurological immune-mediated disorders. From the 5' RACE reads, TCRdb called clonotypes with MiXCR, one entry per CDR3 protein. The data show tens of thousands of distinct CDR3 sequences, roughly 3.5% seen once. What was sequenced was PBMCs. The origin of the receptors is a woman aged 45-65 years with multiple sclerosis. Both conserved end residues are part of each CDR3. Fields, in order: D gene, clone size, V gene, J gene, CDR3 protein, CDR3 DNA. The D gene is left open where the match is weak. Clone size, where shown, is once, few, many, or a class for clones that have expanded.

-,many,TRBV4-1,TRBJ1-1,CASSQNPNTEAFF,TGCGCCAGCAGCCAAAACCCGAACACTGAAGCTTTCTTT
TRBD2,many,TRBV7-6,TRBJ2-2,CASRPKAGRNTGELFF,TGTGCCAGCAGGCCAAAAGCGGGGAGGAACACCGGGGAGCTGTTTTTT
-,many,TRBV7-9,TRBJ1-1,CASSSPSRPKAFF,TGTGCCAGCAGCTCCCCCTCGAGGCCCAAAGCTTTCTTT
-,many,TRBV7-9,TRBJ2-1,CASSLGPGAAAEQFF,TGTGCCAGCAGCTTAGGTCCAGGGGCGGCTGCTGAGCAGTTCTTC
TRBD2,many,TRBV4-2,TRBJ2-7,CASSQGQGWLAVPTYEQYF,TGTGCCAGCAGCCAAGGGCAGGGATGGCTAGCGGTCCCCACCTACGAGCAGTACTTC
-,many,TRBV3-1,TRBJ2-6,CASSQVYSSGANVLTF,TGTGCCAGCAGCCAAGTTTACTCCTCTGGGGCCAACGTCCTGACTTTC
-,many,TRBV20-1,TRBJ1-4,CSALGGNEKLFF,TGCAGTGCCCTAGGCGGTAATGAAAAACTGTTTTTT
TRBD2,many,TRBV5-1,TRBJ2-5,CASSRGGARETQYF,TGCGCCAGCAGCCGGGGGGGGGCGAGGGAGACCCAGTACTTC
-,many,TRBV7-6,TRBJ2-2,CASSRRLGPAGELFF,TGTGCCAGCAGCCGCAGACTAGGTCCAGCCGGGGAGCTGTTTTTT
-,many,TRBV20-1,TRBJ2-1,CSATVYNEQFF,TGCAGTGCTACAGTGTACAATGAGCAGTTCTTC
-,many,TRBV12-3/TRBV12-4,TRBJ1-2,CASSPHGGGIYGYTF,TGTGCCAGCAGTCCTCATGGGGGGGGGATCTATGGCTACACCTTC
TRBD1,-,TRBV5-1,TRBJ2-7,CASSPWDSSYEQYF,TGCGCCAGCAGCCCCTGGGACAGCTCCTACGAGCAGTACTTC
-,many,TRBV7-2,TRBJ1-4,CASVRGIDEKLFF,TGTGCCAGCGTTCGGGGGATCGATGAAAAACTGTTTTTT
TRBD2,many,TRBV4-2,TRBJ2-7,CASSQALAGGPYEQYF,TGTGCCAGCAGCCAAGCGCTAGCGGGGGGTCCCTACGAGCAGTACTTC
-,many,TRBV27,TRBJ2-2,CASSQTVGELFF,TGTGCCAGCAGTCAGACAGTTGGGGAGCTGTTTTTT
-,-,TRBV7-2,TRBJ1-5,CASSLYGEPQHF,TGTGCCAGCAGCTTATACGGGGAGCCCCAGCATTTT
TRBD2,many,TRBV20-1,TRBJ2-7,CSAGTSGGAGGSYF,TGCAGTGCTGGGACTAGCGGGGGGGCCGGCGGTTCGTACTTC
-,many,TRBV6-2/TRBV6-3,TRBJ1-2,CASSSSGIYGYTF,TGTGCCAGCAGTTCATCCGGGATCTATGGCTACACCTTC
TRBD2,many,TRBV6-5,TRBJ2-1,CASRKHSGLAGTLSYNEQFF,TGTGCCAGCAGGAAACACTCCGGACTAGCGGGGACCTTGAGCTACAATGAGCAGTTCTTC
-,many,TRBV9,TRBJ2-1,CASSVNEGSYNEQFF,TGTGCCAGCAGCGTAAACGAGGGATCCTACAATGAGCAGTTCTTC
-,many,TRBV24-1,TRBJ2-1,CATSDPIGLEQFF,TGTGCCACCAGTGACCCGATCGGCCTCGAGCAGTTCTTC
TRBD1,many,TRBV29-1,TRBJ1-1,CSATGVLGMNTEAFF,TGCAGCGCAACAGGGGTTTTGGGGATGAACACTGAAGCTTTCTTT
-,many,TRBV6-2/TRBV6-3,TRBJ2-1,CASSYSADNEQFF,TGTGCCAGCAGTTACTCTGCCGACAATGAGCAGTTCTTC
-,many,TRBV4-3,TRBJ2-3,CASSQGSGPSTDTQYF,TGCGCCAGCAGCCAAGGGTCAGGACCCAGCACAGATACGCAGTATTTT
TRBD2,many,TRBV7-6,TRBJ2-7,CASSSGLAGGTYEQYF,TGTGCCAGCAGCTCGGGACTAGCGGGGGGAACCTACGAGCAGTACTTC
-,many,TRBV20-1,TRBJ1-6,CSARGAGAANSPLHF,TGCAGTGCTAGAGGGGCCGGGGCCGCTAATTCACCCCTCCACTTT
-,many,TRBV12-3/TRBV12-4,TRBJ1-2,CASSYTRGSYGYTF,TGTGCCAGCAGTTATACCCGGGGATCCTATGGCTACACCTTC
-,many,TRBV5-1,TRBJ1-2,CASSSRQLAPYGYTF,TGCGCCAGCAGCTCCCGACAGCTAGCCCCCTATGGCTACACCTTC
-,many,TRBV2,TRBJ2-1,CASSLLQRSEQFF,TGTGCCAGCAGCCTACTACAACGGAGTGAGCAGTTCTTC
-,many,TRBV20-1,TRBJ1-5,CSARQAQYNKTQNF,TGCAGTGCTAGGCAAGCGCAGTACAATAAGACCCAGAATTTT
-,-,TRBV6-6,TRBJ2-7,CASSPSVRQYF,TGTGCCAGCAGTCCTTCAGTGCGGCAGTACTTC
TRBD2,many,TRBV7-9,TRBJ2-7,CASSLRERGGLVHEQYF,TGTGCCAGCAGCTTAAGAGAGCGGGGGGGTCTGGTCCACGAGCAGTACTTC
TRBD1,many,TRBV27,TRBJ1-2,CASSPPPGQGNYGYTF,TGTGCCAGCAGTCCCCCCCCGGGACAGGGTAACTATGGCTACACCTTC
-,many,TRBV7-2,TRBJ1-3,CASSPSGGTIYF,TGTGCCAGCAGCCCCTCGGGGGGCACCATATATTTT
TRBD1,many,TRBV12-3/TRBV12-4,TRBJ2-7,CASSLWGTANYEQYF,TGTGCCAGCAGTTTATGGGGGACAGCCAACTACGAGCAGTACTTC
TRBD1,many,TRBV18,TRBJ2-5,CASSPHRGETQYF,TGTGCCAGCTCACCGCACAGGGGTGAGACCCAGTACTTC
TRBD2,many,TRBV7-6,TRBJ2-1,CASSLDSAGGYNEQFF,TGTGCCAGCAGCTTAGACTCCGCGGGGGGTTACAATGAGCAGTTCTTC
-,many,TRBV29-1,TRBJ2-2,CSALGGELFF,TGCAGCGCCCTCGGCGGGGAGCTGTTTTTT
-,many,TRBV9,TRBJ1-4,CASTESWGSEKLFF,TGTGCCAGCACCGAGAGCTGGGGAAGTGAAAAACTGTTTTTT
TRBD1,many,TRBV20-1,TRBJ1-2,CSARDLSNRGTGYTF,TGCAGTGCTAGAGATCTGTCCAACAGGGGAACTGGCTACACCTTC
-,few,TRBV6-4,TRBJ2-4,CASSDANPRKQYF,TGTGCCAGCAGTGACGCGAACCCCAGAAAACAGTACTTC
-,many,TRBV7-2,TRBJ2-7,CASSSLGSYEQYF,TGTGCCAGCAGCTCCCTAGGTTCATACGAGCAGTACTTC
-,many,TRBV4-3,TRBJ2-1,CASSPDRGGGYNEQFF,TGCGCCAGCAGCCCCGATAGGGGGGGGGGCTACAATGAGCAGTTCTTC
TRBD1,many,TRBV4-2,TRBJ2-7,CASSQEGTGAYEQYF,TGTGCCAGCAGCCAAGAAGGGACAGGGGCCTACGAGCAGTACTTC
-,many,TRBV12-3/TRBV12-4,TRBJ1-5,CASSSHLPPRTAYSNQPQHF,TGTGCCAGCAGCTCACACCTGCCACCCCGGACAGCTTATAGCAATCAGCCCCAGCATTTT